The clone carrying this T cell receptor beta chain has more than one count but fewer than ten. No antigen is known for it. The ends lost 5 bases at V and 2 bases at J; junction bases unmatched: 9. CDR1 LGHDT and CDR2 YNNKEL come from the germline V gene (reference sequence). This CDR3 is 16 amino acids long. This entry comes from a study of T-cell reconstitution after alpha-beta-depleted transplantation in children. Findings and limits, study-wide: Among T cells one year after transplant, newly produced cells accounted for most counts and diversity. Some patients showed high day-60 TCRbeta diversity, which derived from surviving recipient T cells and thymic progenitors.

Preparation of the TCRbeta library involved a method that used unique molecular identifiers. TCRdb reanalysed the PCR reads using MiXCR and keeps one entry per CDR3 protein. The sample includes about 830,000 distinct CDR3 sequences, under 20% of them seen just once. This TCR derives from a male patient younger than 18 who had a stem cell transplant for acute lymphoblastic leukemia, so the T cells may come from the graft donor. The sample was PBMCs, mostly from graft donor cells, taken 360 days after TCRalphabeta/CD19-depleted stem cell transplant. The chain has TRBV3-1 and TRBJ2-7; 10 bases agree with TRBD2. CDR3 nucleotide sequence: TGTGCCAGCAGCGGAACCCTAGCGGGAGCAACCTACGAGCAGTACTTC. Translating gives CASSGTLAGATYEQYF.